This entry describes one T cell receptor beta chain. Its antigen is unknown. The data stem from a study of T-cell reconstitution after alpha-beta-depleted transplantation in children. During its preparation, the TCRbeta library received unique molecular identifiers. TCRdb fed the PCR reads into MiXCR, producing one record per CDR3 protein. This table holds some 450,000 distinct CDR3 sequences, 43% found once. Study outcomes and limitations: Most T-cell counts and diversity one year after the transplant came from T cells that were newly produced. Roughly two months post-transplant, alpha-beta T cells reportedly originated from several hundred graft clones that had expanded.

This specimen consisted of PBMCs, obtained before TCRalphabeta/CD19-depleted stem cell transplant. The origin of this receptor is a girl between 2 and 10 years old with aplastic anemia, due to receive a stem cell transplant.

Here the CDR3 DNA reads TGCAGCGTTGGGTTGTTGGGACAGGGGAACTATGGCTACACCTTC. This encodes CSVGLLGQGNYGYTF. The gene calls are TRBV29-1 and TRBJ1-2; 10 positions match TRBD1. V lost 4 bases and J lost 2; bases outside the gene matches: 7. Germline-derived CDR1 and CDR2 are SQVTM and ANQGSEA. This CDR3 is built from 15 residues.